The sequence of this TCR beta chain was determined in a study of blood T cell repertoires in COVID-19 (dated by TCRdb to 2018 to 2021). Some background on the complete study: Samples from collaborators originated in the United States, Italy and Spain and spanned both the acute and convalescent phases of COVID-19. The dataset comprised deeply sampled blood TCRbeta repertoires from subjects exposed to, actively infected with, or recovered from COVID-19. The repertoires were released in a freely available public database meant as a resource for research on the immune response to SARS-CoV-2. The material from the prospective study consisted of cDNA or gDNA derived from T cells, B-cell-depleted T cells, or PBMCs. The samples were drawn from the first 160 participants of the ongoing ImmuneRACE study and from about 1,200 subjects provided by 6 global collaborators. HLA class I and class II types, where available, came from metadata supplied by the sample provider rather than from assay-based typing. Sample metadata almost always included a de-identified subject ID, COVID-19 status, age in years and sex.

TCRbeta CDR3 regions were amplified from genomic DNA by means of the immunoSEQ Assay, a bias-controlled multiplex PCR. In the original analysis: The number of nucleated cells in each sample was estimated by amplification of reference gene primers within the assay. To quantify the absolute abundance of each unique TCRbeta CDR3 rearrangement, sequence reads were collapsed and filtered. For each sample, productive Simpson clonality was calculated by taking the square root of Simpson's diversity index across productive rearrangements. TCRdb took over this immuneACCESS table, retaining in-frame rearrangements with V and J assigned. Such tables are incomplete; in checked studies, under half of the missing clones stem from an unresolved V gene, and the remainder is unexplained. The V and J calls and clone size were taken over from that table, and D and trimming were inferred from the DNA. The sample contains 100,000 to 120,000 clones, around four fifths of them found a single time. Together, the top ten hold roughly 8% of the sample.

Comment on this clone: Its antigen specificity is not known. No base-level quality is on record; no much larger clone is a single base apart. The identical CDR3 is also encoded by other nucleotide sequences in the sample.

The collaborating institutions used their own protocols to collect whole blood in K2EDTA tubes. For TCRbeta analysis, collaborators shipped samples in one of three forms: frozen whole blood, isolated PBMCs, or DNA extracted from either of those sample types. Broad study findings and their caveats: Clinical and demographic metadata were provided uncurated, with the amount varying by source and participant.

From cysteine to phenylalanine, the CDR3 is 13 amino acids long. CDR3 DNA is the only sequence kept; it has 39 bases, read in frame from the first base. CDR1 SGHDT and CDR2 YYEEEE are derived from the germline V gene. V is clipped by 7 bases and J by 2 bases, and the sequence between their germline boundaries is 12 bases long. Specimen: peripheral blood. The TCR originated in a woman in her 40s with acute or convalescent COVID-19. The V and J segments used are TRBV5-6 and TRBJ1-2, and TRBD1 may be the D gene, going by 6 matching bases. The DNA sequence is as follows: TGTGCCAGCGGTAGGGACACGAACTATGGCTACACCTTC. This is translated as CASGRDTNYGYTF.